The 25 T cell receptor beta chains given below trace back to one sample, sequenced in a study of T cell responses to AZD1222 COVID-19 vaccine. Using immunoSEQ multiplex PCR, the repertoire was profiled, and TCRdb retains in-frame clones only, with some absent. In the table there are under 200,000 clones, approximately 90% of which are singletons. Sequences were derived from peripheral blood, sampled 28 days after the second dose of the MenACWY control vaccine. The receptors derive from an adult who received the MenACWY meningococcal vaccine as a control.

This chain links TRBV15 with TRBJ1-6, with D possibly being TRBD1 (5 bases). CDR1 LNHNV and CDR2 YYDKDF come from the germline V gene (reference sequence). The CDR3 has 16 residues. The V end was cut by 0 bases, the J end by 5 bases, with 11 bases between. The CDR3 loop reads CATSREGEPDNSPLHF. The CDR3 DNA reads as TGTGCCACCAGCAGAGAAGGGGAGCCCGATAATTCACCCCTCCACTTT.

This chain joins TRBV14 and TRBJ2-5; D is ambiguous. V was clipped by 3 bases and J by 5 bases, with 4 bases between them. Per the germline V gene, CDR1 is SGHDN and CDR2 is FVKESK. The CDR3 has 11 amino acids. CDR3 coding DNA: TGTGCCAGCAGCCACTTCGAGACCCAGTACTTC. Translated: CASSHFETQYF.

The chain couples TRBV27 to TRBJ1-3, with D hard to call. Looked up from germline, CDR1 is MNHEY and CDR2 is SMNVEV (reference sequence). Trimming left V 5 bases short and J 0 bases short, with 14 bases between. The CDR3 is 16 residues long. CDR3 bases: TGTGCCAGCAGTCCTTATTTTACTATCTCTGGAAACACCATATATTTT. Its translation: CASSPYFTISGNTIYF.

This rearrangement joins TRBV28 to TRBJ1-5, with D possibly TRBD1 on 5 matching bases. The V end lost 5 bases, the J end lost 2 bases, and 22 bases lay between the germline ends. CDR3 length equals 18 residues. Looked up from germline, CDR1 is MDHEN and CDR2 is SYDVKM. CDR3 amino acids: CASSMYGTRPRRNQPQHF. Written as DNA, the CDR3 is TGTGCCAGCAGTATGTACGGGACCCGGCCCCGCCGCAATCAGCCCCAGCATTTT.

This rearrangement joins TRBV11-2 to TRBJ1-6, with D tentatively TRBD1 (6 bases). Germline CDR1 and CDR2: SGHAT and FQNNGV. The CDR3 consists of 16 residues. V shed 4 bases and J shed 3 bases, with 13 bases lying between them. The CDR3 loop is CASSSRRDNYNSPLHF. The CDR3 DNA follows: TGTGCCAGCAGCTCCAGACGGGACAACTATAATTCACCCCTCCACTTT.

This rearrangement joins TRBV13 to TRBJ2-3; 10 bases align to TRBD2. The CDR3 sequence is 13 residues long. V gave up 1 base and J gave up 11 bases; unmatched junction bases: 3. CDR1 PRHDT and CDR2 FYEKMQ come from the germline V gene (reference sequence). The CDR3: CASSLDPSGGQYF. As DNA, the CDR3 is TGTGCCAGCAGCTTAGACCCTAGCGGGGGGCAGTATTTT.

The V call is TRBV7-3, the J call TRBJ1-1, with 7 bases identical to TRBD1. J gave up 3 bases and V 5 bases, and 6 bases lay outside the gene matches. The CDR3 is made up of 14 amino acids. Per germline, CDR1 SGHTA and CDR2 FQGTGA. In nucleotides, the CDR3 is TGTGCCAGCAGCCCGCGACAGGGAGACACTGAAGCTTTCTTT. Translation gives CASSPRQGDTEAFF.

The rearrangement links TRBV7-9 to TRBJ2-1, with 14 bases that match TRBD2. The germline V gene encodes CDR1 SEHNR and CDR2 FQNEAQ (reference sequence). The CDR3 contains 15 residues. V gave up 5 bases and J gave up 9 bases; unmatched junction bases: 6. The CDR3 DNA sequence: TGTGCCAGCAGCCCCCAGACTAGCGGGAGGGCTGAGCAGTTCTTC. It specifies CASSPQTSGRAEQFF.

This sequence joins TRBV5-4 and TRBJ1-2; D remains unclear. Per germline, CDR1 SGHNT and CDR2 YYREEE (reference sequence). The CDR3 is made up of 14 amino acids. V dropped 5 bases and J dropped 8 bases, with 19 bases sitting between them. Here the CDR3 DNA reads TGTGCCAGCAGGCCGTCAACAGTCGGTCGGGGCTACACCTTC. Translating it yields CASRPSTVGRGYTF.

V is TRBV11-3 and J is TRBJ2-7, with 9 bases that match TRBD1. Germline values: CDR1 SGHNT, CDR2 YENEEA. V was clipped by 5 bases and J by 1 base; unmatched bases: 18. CDR3 length equals 19 residues. The CDR3 reads CASSPPPTGGPLQSYEQYF. The CDR3 DNA reads as TGTGCCAGCAGCCCGCCCCCCACAGGGGGCCCCTTACAATCCTACGAGCAGTACTTC.

CDR3 sequence reads: CASSLLMSTEAFF. The CDR3 DNA is TGTGCCAGCAGTTTATTAATGAGCACTGAAGCTTTCTTT. This rearrangement joins TRBV27 to TRBJ1-1; no firm D call. There are 13 residues in the CDR3. Trimming took off 1 base at V and 4 bases at J, with 7 bases between the two ends. Germline CDR1 is MNHEY and CDR2 is SMNVEV (reference sequence).

This chain links TRBV5-5 with TRBJ2-7, with 11 bases fitting TRBD2. V gave up 4 bases and J gave up 7 bases; unmatched junction bases: 7. This CDR3 is built from 14 residues. Germline loops: CDR1 SGHKS, CDR2 YYEKEE (reference sequence). CDR3 protein: CASSPLAGGLEQYF. CDR3 coding DNA: TGTGCCAGCAGCCCGCTAGCGGGGGGTTTGGAGCAGTACTTC. Together with reference TRBV5-5 and TRBJ2-7, the CDR3 gives the full variable domain: DAGVTQSPTHLIKTRGQQVTLRCSPISGHKSVSWYQQVLGQGPQFIFQYYEKEERGRGNFPDRFSARQFPNYSSELNVNALLLGDSALYLCASSPLAGGLEQYFGPGTRLTVT.

The chain recombines TRBV30 with TRBJ1-4; D is undetermined. The germline V gene has CDR1 GTSNPN and CDR2 SVGIG (reference sequence). This CDR3 has 13 amino acids. The V end lost 1 base, the J end lost 2 bases, and 5 bases lay between the germline ends. CDR3 in DNA: TGTGCCTGGAGTGGTCAGACTAATGAAAAACTGTTTTTT. Its translation is CAWSGQTNEKLFF. Variable domain in full (rest from reference TRBV30 and TRBJ1-4): SQTIHQWPATLVQPVGSPLSLECTVEGTSNPNLYWYRQAAGRGLQLLFYSVGIGQISSEVPQNLSASRPQDRQFILSSKKLLLSDSGFYLCAWSGQTNEKLFFGSGTQLSVL.

The chain has TRBV3-1 (or the pseudogene TRBV3-2) and TRBJ2-3; D might be TRBD2 (6 bases). V shed 4 bases and J shed 3 bases, with 8 bases lying between them. The CDR3 is 13 residues long. Germline CDR1 reads LGHDT; CDR2 reads YNNKEL (reference sequence). CDR3 protein: CASSRDLTDTQYF. CDR3 nucleotides: TGTGCCAGCAGCCGGGACTTGACAGATACGCAGTATTTT.

The chain links TRBV19 to TRBJ2-1, with 7 nucleotides matching TRBD2. Germline V gene lookup returns CDR1 LNHDA and CDR2 SQIVND (reference sequence). The V segment lost 2 bases and the J segment 7 bases; nucleotides outside the gene matches: 11. This CDR3 comprises 16 residues. This chain's CDR3 is CASSIREAGRGNEQFF. As DNA, the CDR3 is TGTGCCAGTAGTATAAGGGAAGCAGGGCGGGGGAATGAGCAGTTCTTC.

The chain couples TRBV25-1 to TRBJ2-1; TRBD2 agrees at 13 bases. The CDR3 has 14 residues. Unmatched junction bases numbered 5, after V lost 5 bases and J lost 10 bases. CDR1 and CDR2 (germline): MGHDK, SYGVNS. The CDR3: CASSTSGRALEQFF. As DNA, the CDR3 is TGTGCCAGCAGTACTAGCGGGAGGGCCCTAGAGCAGTTCTTC.

The rearrangement joins TRBV6-5 to TRBJ2-1; D is possibly TRBD1 (5 bases). The CDR3 totals 15 residues. CDR1 and CDR2 from the germline V gene are MNHEY and SVGAGI. Trimming shortened V by 0 bases and J by 10 bases, and 16 bases separated the two germline ends. CDR3 nucleotide sequence: TGTGCCAGCAGTTACTCAGGGGCGGCGGTGTCGGAGCAGTTCTTC. As protein: CASSYSGAAVSEQFF.

V and J are TRBV29-1 and TRBJ2-7, with 7 bases that match TRBD1. The CDR3 has 11 residues. J lost 1 base, V lost 6 bases, and 0 bases had no gene match. Germline CDR1 SQVTM, CDR2 ANQGSEA. The DNA of the CDR3 is TGCAGCGTACAGGGGTCCTACGAGCAGTACTTC. Its protein product is CSVQGSYEQYF.

V and J are TRBV11-3 and TRBJ1-1; TRBD1 is a possible D gene (5 bases). Trimming took 5 bases from V and 4 from J, leaving 5 bases between them. Germline CDR1 and CDR2: SGHNT and YENEEA. This CDR3 is 11 amino acids long. The CDR3 DNA reads as TGTGCCAGCAGCGGGGGCACTGAAGCTTTCTTT. Encoded protein: CASSGGTEAFF.

CDR3 residues: CASSLVLGGGTDTQYF. CDR3 coding DNA: TGTGCCAGCAGCTTAGTTTTAGGAGGAGGCACAGATACGCAGTATTTT. The chain has TRBV11-2 and TRBJ2-3; a weak D match, TRBD2 (5 bases). Germline V gives CDR1 SGHAT, CDR2 FQNNGV. Between the trimmed V and J ends, which lost 1 base and 1 base, there was a span of 12 bases. This CDR3 is 16 amino acids long.

The rearrangement joins TRBV27 to TRBJ1-1; D not resolved. The germline gives CDR1 MNHEY, CDR2 SMNVEV (reference sequence). Trimming shortened V by 4 bases and J by 1 base, and 7 bases separated the two germline ends. The CDR3 covers 13 residues. The CDR3 DNA is TGTGCCAGCAGTTATAGAACGAACACTGAAGCTTTCTTT. Protein sequence: CASSYRTNTEAFF.

This chain links TRBV19 with TRBJ2-1; D possibly uses TRBD1 or TRBD2 (6 bases each). The ends were cut back, 1 base at V and 6 bases at J, with 10 bases in the middle. This CDR3 comprises 14 residues. Per germline, CDR1 LNHDA and CDR2 SQIVND (reference sequence). CDR3 nucleotide sequence: TGTGCCAGTAGTATAGGGACGGGGGCCAATGAGCAGTTCTTC. Its translation is CASSIGTGANEQFF.

This rearrangement joins TRBV7-9 to TRBJ1-2; no clear D. The V end was cut by 5 bases, the J end by 8 bases, with 21 bases between. The CDR3 extends over 15 amino acids. Germline CDR1 SEHNR, CDR2 FQNEAQ (reference sequence). The CDR3 loop is CASSPPGREVGGYTF. The CDR3 DNA follows: TGTGCCAGCAGCCCCCCGGGGAGGGAGGTTGGAGGCTACACCTTC.

This clone was picked up one time. The chain couples TRBV9 to TRBJ1-1; 7 bases line up with TRBD1. Germline assignment: CDR1 SGDLS and CDR2 YYNGEE. Trimming removed 0 bases from V and 3 bases from J; junction bases left unmatched: 5. The CDR3 has 15 residues. In nucleotides, the CDR3 is TGTGCCAGCAGCGTAGGGGGAGGGGGCTACACTGAAGCTTTCTTT. Its translation is CASSVGGGGYTEAFF.

A few counts support this clone. V is TRBV7-8 and J is TRBJ2-7; D is possibly TRBD2 (6 bases). CDR1 is SGHVS and CDR2 is FQNEAQ in the germline V gene. The V gene lost 3 bases and the J gene lost 2 bases, with 11 bases spanning the gap. The CDR3 is 14 amino acids. The CDR3 sequence is CASSLEGGTYEQYF. CDR3 nucleotides: TGTGCCAGCAGCTTGGAGGGCGGTACCTACGAGCAGTACTTC.